These 12 T cell receptor beta chains came from one sample sequenced in a study of spatial heterogeneity in lung cancer (dated by TCRdb to 2018 to 2020). Library method: 5' RACE. This sample was sequenced with a NextSeq 500. Through fastp at Q25 and MiXCR, TCRdb rebuilt clones from the public reads, retaining in-frame beta chains. Each CDR3 protein gets just one entry, which takes the most common genes and DNA from the rows behind it. The sample table lists tens of thousands of distinct CDR3 sequences, approximately 18% of them with a count of one. 5.5% to 7% of the sample rests with the top ten. The time point label of this sample denotes: sample taken at primary tumor resection. TCR sequencing used whole RNA extracted from tumor and nontumor lung tissue, or from cryopreserved PBMC samples, without cell sorting. The sample here was PBMCs, taken at surgery. The receptors originated from a male donor with early-stage non-small cell lung cancer.

This clonotype was observed a few times. The V gene is TRBV20-1, the J gene TRBJ2-1; 10 nucleotides agree with TRBD2. This CDR3 comprises 17 residues. In germline, CDR1 is DFQATT, CDR2 SNEGSKA (reference sequence). The V segment lost 3 bases and the J segment 2 bases; nucleotides outside the gene matches: 10. CDR3 protein: CSARALAGDQAYNEQFF. In DNA form, the CDR3 reads TGCAGTGCTAGGGCTCTAGCGGGGGACCAAGCCTACAATGAGCAGTTCTTC.

This clonotype was seen a handful of times. The chain carries TRBV20-1 and TRBJ2-1; weak D call: TRBD2 (5 bases). CDR1 is DFQATT, CDR2 SNEGSKA, per germline (reference sequence). The CDR3 runs 16 residues. V was cut by 0 bases and J by 10 bases, with 22 bases left in between. Here the CDR3 reads CSARDLSAARGFEQFF. The CDR3 coding sequence is TGCAGTGCTAGAGATCTCTCAGCGGCACGTGGATTCGAGCAGTTCTTC.

This chain connects TRBV7-9 to TRBJ2-7, with 10 bases matching TRBD1. Germline CDR1 reads SEHNR; CDR2 reads FQNEAQ (reference sequence). With V trimmed by 6 bases and J by 9 bases, 8 bases remained unmatched. The CDR3 extends over 13 amino acids. CDR3 amino acids: CASRSGTGEGQYF. Written as DNA, the CDR3 is TGTGCCAGCAGGTCGGGGACAGGGGAAGGGCAGTACTTC.

V usage is TRBV24-1 and J usage is TRBJ1-2; 7 positions match TRBD1. This CDR3 comprises 15 residues. Germline V gives CDR1 KGHDR, CDR2 SFDVKD. V was clipped by 3 bases and J by 3 bases; unmatched bases: 6. The CDR3 is CATSDNRGLDYGYTF. The CDR3 DNA follows: TGTGCCACCAGTGATAACAGGGGCCTTGACTATGGCTACACCTTC.

This clonotype has ten or more counts. The chain uses TRBV15 and TRBJ2-1; TRBD1 matches 10 bases. CDR3 length: 16 amino acids. With V trimmed by 1 base and J by 5 bases, 5 bases remained unmatched. Germline CDR1 is LNHNV and CDR2 is YYDKDF (reference sequence). The chain's CDR3 is CATSRVRDRGDNEQFF. The CDR3 DNA is TGTGCCACCAGCAGAGTCCGGGACAGGGGAGACAATGAGCAGTTCTTC.

In regard to this clonotype: Relative to the germline gene, one junction end is altered; a read error may explain this. The gene calls are TRBV5-8 and TRBJ2-7; 11 nucleotides align to TRBD2. The CDR3 consists of 14 residues. Looked up from germline, CDR1 is SGHTS and CDR2 is YDEGEE. CDR3 sequence: CTSRRGLAGYEQYF. The CDR3 DNA sequence: TGTACCAGTCGCCGCGGACTAGCGGGCTACGAGCAGTACTTC.

The chain employs TRBV28 and TRBJ2-7; 7 nucleotides agree with TRBD2. The CDR3 covers 14 residues. V lost 6 bases to trimming and J lost 1 base; unmatched junction nucleotides: 6. Germline CDR1 and CDR2: MDHEN and SYDVKM. Written as DNA, the CDR3 is TGTGCCAGCAGCCCCCTAGCGGTGTCCTACGAGCAGTACTTC. Protein sequence: CASSPLAVSYEQYF.

This clonotype was observed a single time. The V gene is TRBV7-2, the J gene TRBJ2-3; D possibly corresponds to TRBD1 (6 bases). Germline lookup yields CDR1 SGHTA and CDR2 FQGNSA. Trimming cost V 3 bases and J 9 bases, with 19 bases left between them. The CDR3 is made up of 15 amino acids. In DNA, the CDR3 is TGTGCCAGCAGCTTGCCAAGGGGGATTTCTCCCACGCAGTATTTT. Amino acid sequence: CASSLPRGISPTQYF.

The rearrangement uses TRBV5-1 and TRBJ2-3; 10 bases line up with TRBD2. This CDR3 has 14 residues. Trimming cost V 3 bases and J 4 bases; bases outside gene matches: 2. Germline CDR1 is SGHRS and CDR2 is YFSETQ. The CDR3 reads CASSWGTSADTQYF. The CDR3 DNA reads as TGCGCCAGCAGCTGGGGGACTAGCGCAGATACGCAGTATTTT. The whole variable domain, filled in from reference TRBV5-1 and TRBJ2-3, reads KAGVTQTPRYLIKTRGQQVTLSCSPISGHRSVSWYQQTPGQGLQFLFEYFSETQRNKGNFPGRFSGRQFSNSRSEMNVSTLELGDSALYLCASSWGTSADTQYFGPGTRLTVL.

This clonotype was counted ten times or more. The chain uses TRBV5-4 and TRBJ2-2; TRBD2 matches at 8 bases. The V segment lost 4 bases and the J segment 4 bases; nucleotides outside the gene matches: 9. Germline assignment: CDR1 SGHNT and CDR2 YYREEE (reference sequence). The CDR3 extends over 16 amino acids. DNA of the CDR3: TGTGCCAGCAGCCATGGACTAGCAGTGGGCACCGGGGAGCTGTTTTTT. Protein product: CASSHGLAVGTGELFF.

This clonotype turned up a few times. The genes are TRBV11-1 and TRBJ1-1, with D possibly being TRBD1 (5 bases). V was clipped by 6 bases and J by 5 bases, with 19 bases between them. Germline CDR1 reads SGHAT; CDR2 reads FQDESV (reference sequence). The CDR3 contains 15 residues. In nucleotides, the CDR3 is TGTGCCAGCAGTTACCGCGGGGGTCTTGGTACTGAAGCTTTCTTT. Translating gives CASSYRGGLGTEAFF.

This clonotype was picked up one time. DNA of the CDR3: TGTGCCAGCAGTTTAGTCGGTAGCGGTGCAACTAGCACAGATACGCAGTATTTT. Amino acids: CASSLVGSGATSTDTQYF. The genes are TRBV12-3 or TRBV12-4 and TRBJ2-3; D might be TRBD2 (6 bases). This CDR3 is built from 18 residues. Between the trimmed V and J ends, which lost 1 base and 0 bases, there was a span of 17 bases.